This TCR beta chain was recovered during a study of shared T cell receptors in the human thymus (dated by TCRdb to the early 2020s). As for the study more broadly: The study examined how self-reactive, shared T-cell receptor alpha chains are generated in the human thymus.

The library was obtained by the immunoSEQ multiplex PCR assay. TCRdb's version of the immuneACCESS table is confined to in-frame rearrangements and falls short of the full clone set. An unresolved V gene accounts for under half of the shortfall where checked; the remainder is of unknown origin. Counted in this sample were 700,000 or so clones; 80% to 90% of them appeared once. Roughly 0.01% of the sample goes to the ten largest clones. A few counts support this clone. Its target antigen remains unknown. Per-base quality was not reported, and no clone a single base away is much larger than it. CDR1 SGHTA and CDR2 FQGNSA were looked up in the germline V gene. Clipping removes 5 bases from V and 4 bases from J, with 10 as the unmatched junction base count. The CDR3 has 16 amino acids, counting the end cysteine and phenylalanine. CDR3 DNA is the only sequence kept; it has 48 bases, read in frame from the first base.

The sample was also linked to a second study, of human thymus T cells. As that second study puts it: In Finland, the donors were immunologically healthy infants who were having open corrective cardiac surgery for congenital heart defects. The thymus tissue came from surgical resects taken out during corrective cardiac surgery. Usage of V and J gene segments appeared to be biased in both the thymic and the peripheral blood repertoires. The related research reported highly overlapping thymic TCR repertoires among unrelated individuals. TCR alpha and beta repertoires from about 8 infant thymus samples and a few related peripheral blood samples were characterized in the study. Donor ages ranged from about 6 to 250 days, and the cohort comprised five or six male and a couple of female infants. Thymocytes were freed from the tissue by mechanical means and kept at -70 degrees C as pellets of roughly 10-32 million cells. Genomic DNA was extracted from frozen cell pellets with a QIAsymphony instrument. TCRB and TCRAD loci were amplified from a standardized quantity of quality-controlled genomic DNA using the immunoSEQ multiplex PCR assay. The amplicons covered the V(D)J region and were long enough to include the CDR3 and to identify the V and J genes. Amplicon sequencing was performed on an Illumina platform through the commercial immunoSEQ service. Primer bias and sequencing errors were corrected as previously described, and TCRAD and TCRB definitions were based on the IMGT database. Repertoires were analysed with immunoSEQ Analyzer 3.0 and VDJTools, covering basic statistics, V/J segment usage, diversity estimates, rarefaction and pairwise overlap. Diversity was estimated with Chao1, ChaoE, Efron-Thisted, Shannon and inverse Simpson indices, and also on datasets down-sampled to the smallest sample. Repertoire overlap was determined by strict matching of CDR3 nucleotide sequence, V gene and J gene, and Jaccard-based multidimensional scaling clustering was applied. On average, thymus samples gave roughly 800,000 unique TCRB clonotypes, whereas blood samples gave around 84,000.

The clonotype comes from a girl under three years old with a congenital heart defect. Donor details come from another sample of the same person, matched by shared clones. This receptor chain uses TRBV7-2 and TRBJ1-5, and 8 junction bases match TRBD1. Sequenced material: thymocytes. The nucleotide sequence reads as follows: TGTGCCAGCAGCGCTCGGACAGGGCCACGGAATCAGCCCCAGCATTTT. This is translated as CASSARTGPRNQPQHF.